Below, one T cell receptor beta chain is given with its context. CDR3 size: 18 residues. Per the germline V gene, CDR1 is SGHKS and CDR2 is YYEKEE (reference sequence). Trimming stripped 0 bases from V and 1 base from J, with 17 bases between. These data come from a study of blood T cell repertoires in COVID-19. Across the whole study: There were acute and convalescent COVID-19 samples, and they came from the United States, Italy and Spain. The analysed material was cDNA or gDNA that came from T cells, B-cell-depleted T cells, or PBMCs.

In the source study's methods: From reference gene primer amplification, estimates of nucleated cell counts were derived. Sequencing used immunoSEQ multiplex PCR; TCRdb keeps in-frame clones, though not all of them. V and J calls and clone size follow that table, whereas D and trimming were derived from the DNA. The data contain roughly 32,000 clones, about nine tenths of them singletons. This sequence was found in a man in his 60s with acute or convalescent COVID-19. The V gene is TRBV5-5, the J gene TRBJ1-5; a weak D match, TRBD1 (6 bases). What was sequenced was peripheral blood. The CDR3 DNA sequence: TGTGCCAGCAGCTTGGAAGGGGGAGGGGTCCAGAGCAATCAGCCCCAGCATTTT. It specifies CASSLEGGGVQSNQPQHF.